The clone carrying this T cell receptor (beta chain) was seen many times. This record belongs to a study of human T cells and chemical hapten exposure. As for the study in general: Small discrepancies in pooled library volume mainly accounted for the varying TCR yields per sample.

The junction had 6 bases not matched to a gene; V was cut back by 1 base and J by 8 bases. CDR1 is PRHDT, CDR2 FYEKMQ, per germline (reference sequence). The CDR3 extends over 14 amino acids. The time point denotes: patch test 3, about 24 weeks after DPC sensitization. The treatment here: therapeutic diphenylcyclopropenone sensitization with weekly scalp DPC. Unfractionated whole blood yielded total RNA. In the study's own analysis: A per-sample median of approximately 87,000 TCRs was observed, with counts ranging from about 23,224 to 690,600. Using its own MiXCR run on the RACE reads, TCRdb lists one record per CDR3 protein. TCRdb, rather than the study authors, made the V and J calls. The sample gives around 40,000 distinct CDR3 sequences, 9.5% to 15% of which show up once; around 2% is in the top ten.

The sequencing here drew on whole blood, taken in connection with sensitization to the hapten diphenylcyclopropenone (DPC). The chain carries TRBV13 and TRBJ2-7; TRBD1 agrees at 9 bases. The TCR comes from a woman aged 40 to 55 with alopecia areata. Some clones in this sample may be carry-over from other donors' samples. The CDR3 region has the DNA TGTGCCAGCAGCTTAGAGGGACAGGGTACCAAGCAGTACTTC. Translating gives CASSLEGQGTKQYF.